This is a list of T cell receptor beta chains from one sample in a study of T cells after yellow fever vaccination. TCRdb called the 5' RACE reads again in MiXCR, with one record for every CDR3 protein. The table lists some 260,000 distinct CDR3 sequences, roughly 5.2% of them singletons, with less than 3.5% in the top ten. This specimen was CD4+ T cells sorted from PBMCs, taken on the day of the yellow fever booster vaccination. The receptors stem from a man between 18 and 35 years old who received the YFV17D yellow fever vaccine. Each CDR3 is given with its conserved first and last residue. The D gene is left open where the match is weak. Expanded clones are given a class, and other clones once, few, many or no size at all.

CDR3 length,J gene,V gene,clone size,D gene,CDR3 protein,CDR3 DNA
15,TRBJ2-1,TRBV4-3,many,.,CASSQGLDSYNEQFF,TGCGCCAGCAGCCAAGGGCTGGACTCCTACAATGAGCAGTTCTTC
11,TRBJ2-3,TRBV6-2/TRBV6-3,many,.,CASSSGYTQYF,TGTGCCAGCAGTTCTGGTTATACGCAGTATTTT
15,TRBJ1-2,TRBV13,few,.,CASSFNSGVNYGYTF,TGTGCCAGCAGCTTCAATTCAGGGGTTAACTATGGCTACACCTTC
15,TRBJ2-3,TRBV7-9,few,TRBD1,CASTATGTGTDTQYF,TGTGCCAGCACGGCCACAGGGACAGGCACAGATACGCAGTATTTT
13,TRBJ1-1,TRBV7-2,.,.,CASSFRQTPEAFF,TGTGCCAGCAGCTTCCGACAGACCCCTGAAGCTTTCTTT
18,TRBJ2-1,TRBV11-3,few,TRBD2,CASSLDFSGGAPYNEQFF,TGTGCCAGCAGCTTAGATTTCAGCGGGGGGGCTCCTTACAATGAGCAGTTCTTC
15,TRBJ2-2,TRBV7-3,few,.,CASSLTRENTGELFF,TGTGCCAGCAGCTTAACTAGGGAAAACACCGGGGAGCTGTTTTTT
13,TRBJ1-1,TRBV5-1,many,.,CASSFSEDTEAFF,TGCGCCAGCAGCTTTTCAGAGGACACTGAAGCTTTCTTT
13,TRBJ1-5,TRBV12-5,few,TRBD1,CASGDRAPGAQHF,TGTGCTAGTGGGGACAGGGCCCCAGGGGCCCAGCATTTT
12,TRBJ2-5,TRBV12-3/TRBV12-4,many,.,CASSSGRETQYF,TGTGCCAGCAGCTCAGGGAGGGAGACCCAGTACTTC
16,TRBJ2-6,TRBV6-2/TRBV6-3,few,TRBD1,CASSSGTGTGANVLTF,TGTGCCAGCAGTTCCGGGACAGGGACCGGGGCCAACGTCCTGACTTTC
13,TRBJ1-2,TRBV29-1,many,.,CSAEFGRGYGYTF,TGCAGCGCAGAGTTCGGACGGGGCTATGGCTACACCTTC
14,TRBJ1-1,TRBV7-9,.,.,CASSRFGGRTEAFF,TGTGCCAGCAGCAGGTTTGGGGGAAGGACTGAAGCTTTCTTT
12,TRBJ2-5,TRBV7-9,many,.,CASSLAQETQYF,TGTGCCAGCAGCTTAGCGCAGGAGACCCAGTACTTC
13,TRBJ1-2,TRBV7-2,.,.,CASSLAQDLGYTF,TGTGCCAGCAGCTTAGCGCAGGACTTAGGCTACACCTTC
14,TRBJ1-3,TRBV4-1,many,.,CASSRDTARNTIYF,TGCGCCAGCAGCCGGGACACGGCTCGAAACACCATATATTTT
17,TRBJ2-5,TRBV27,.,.,CASSYKPPGYLQETQYF,TGTGCCAGCAGTTATAAGCCTCCGGGATATCTCCAAGAGACCCAGTACTTC
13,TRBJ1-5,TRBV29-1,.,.,CSATSWGNQPQHF,TGCAGCGCAACGAGTTGGGGCAATCAGCCCCAGCATTTT
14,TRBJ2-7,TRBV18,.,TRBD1,CASSPEGQGGEQYF,TGTGCCAGCTCACCTGAGGGACAGGGAGGCGAGCAGTACTTC
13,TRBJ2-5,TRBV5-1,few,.,CASSLTDLATQYF,TGCGCCAGCAGCTTGACAGACTTGGCGACCCAGTACTTC
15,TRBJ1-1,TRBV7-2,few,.,CASRPAGRMDTEAFF,TGTGCCAGCCGGCCGGCAGGGCGGATGGACACTGAAGCTTTCTTT
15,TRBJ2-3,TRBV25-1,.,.,CASSVGASVTDTQYF,TGTGCCAGCAGTGTCGGCGCAAGTGTCACAGATACGCAGTATTTT
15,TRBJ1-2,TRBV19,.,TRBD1,CASSIVGRGSLGYTF,TGTGCCAGTAGTATTGTAGGCAGGGGGAGCCTTGGCTACACCTTC
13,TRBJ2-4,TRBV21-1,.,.,CASIQGPKNIQYF,TGTGCCAGCATCCAGGGACCGAAAAACATTCAGTACTTC
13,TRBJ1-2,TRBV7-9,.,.,CASSLAGADGYTF,TGTGCCAGCAGCTTAGCAGGGGCTGATGGCTACACCTTC
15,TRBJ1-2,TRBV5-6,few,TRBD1,CASSLRGGGQYGYTF,TGTGCCAGCAGCTTGAGAGGCGGGGGACAGTACGGCTACACCTTC
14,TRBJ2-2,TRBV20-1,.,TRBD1,CSAARGQGTGELFF,TGCAGTGCCGCGAGGGGGCAGGGCACCGGGGAGCTGTTTTTT
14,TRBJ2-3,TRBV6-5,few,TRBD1,CASSSQGVTDTQYF,TGTGCCAGCAGTTCTCAGGGGGTTACAGATACGCAGTATTTT
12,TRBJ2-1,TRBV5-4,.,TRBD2,CASTSGGNEQFF,TGTGCCAGCACATCGGGGGGCAATGAGCAGTTCTTC
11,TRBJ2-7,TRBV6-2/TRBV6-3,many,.,CASSSGLEQYF,TGTGCCAGCAGTTCGGGGCTCGAGCAGTACTTC
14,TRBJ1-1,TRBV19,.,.,CASSIDDRLLEAFF,TGTGCCAGTAGTATAGACGACAGACTACTTGAAGCTTTCTTT
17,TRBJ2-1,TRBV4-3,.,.,CASSQGLVQGGYNEQFF,TGCGCCAGCAGCCAGGGGCTGGTCCAGGGGGGTTACAATGAGCAGTTCTTC
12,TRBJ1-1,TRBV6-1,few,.,CASQFADTEAFF,TGTGCCAGCCAATTCGCGGACACTGAAGCTTTCTTT
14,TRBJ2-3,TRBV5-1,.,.,CASSPWIGENTQYF,TGCGCCAGCAGCCCGTGGATAGGGGAGAATACGCAGTATTTT
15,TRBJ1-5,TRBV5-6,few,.,CASSLGAGWRQPQHF,TGTGCCAGCAGCTTGGGAGCAGGTTGGAGACAGCCCCAGCATTTT
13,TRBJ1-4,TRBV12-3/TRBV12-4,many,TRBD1,CASSRQGREKLFF,TGTGCCAGCAGTCGACAGGGGCGGGAAAAACTGTTTTTT